This T cell receptor (beta chain) was captured in a study of breast tumors, draining lymph nodes, adjacent tissues. CDR1 is LNHDA and CDR2 is SQIVND in the germline V gene (reference sequence). Trimming removed 6 bases from V and 0 bases from J, with 12 bases in between. There are 15 residues in the CDR3. TCRdb reprocessed the multiplex PCR reads with MiXCR, giving one entry per CDR3 protein. The sample holds 250,000 or so distinct CDR3 sequences; over 25% are singletons and the top ten take more than 0.95%. Axillary draining lymph nodes of breast cancer patients supplied the node samples. Study results and limitations: Tumors had less TCR diversity than lymph nodes, more than nontumor tissue.

In its sample, this clonotype was seen many times. What it recognizes is unknown. This receptor was obtained from a female donor with breast cancer. Some clones in this sample may be carry-over from other donors' samples. Input material: axillary lymph node tissue. The V call is TRBV19, the J call TRBJ1-5; no reliable D call. The CDR3 here is CASRPDHYSNQPQHF. DNA for the CDR3: TGTGCCAGTAGACCGGACCATTATAGCAATCAGCCCCAGCATTTT.